The clone carrying this T cell receptor (beta chain) was recorded only once. Its antigen remains unidentified. Subsets obtained from CD4+ cells comprised CD45RA+ naive and CD45RA-negative memory cells. These data are taken from a study of shared clonotypes between healthy human individuals. About the study: Used for every donor were three CD4 naive, three CD4 memory, two CD8 naive and one CD8 memory plate. Study-wide findings and caveats: The four-donor shared clonotypes exceeded non-shared clonotypes in generation probability, with non-shared ones scoring lower.

The CDR3 runs 15 residues. V gave up 4 bases and J gave up 0 bases, with 14 bases separating them. Germline loops: CDR1 SGHNT, CDR2 YYREEE (reference sequence). Over several immunoSEQ plates, each subset's genomic DNA was distributed in even portions. Sequencing used immunoSEQ multiplex PCR; TCRdb keeps in-frame clones, though not all of them. The repertoire holds 2 million to 2.5 million clones, around 95% seen once, with 0.13% in the top ten. The clonotype originates from a man in his late teens or twenties in good health. Input material: naive CD4+ T cells sorted from blood. The subset was: CD45RA+ positively selected. This chain joins TRBV5-4 and TRBJ2-7; the D call may be TRBD1 or TRBD2 (5 bases each). In nucleotides, the CDR3 is TGTGCCAGCAGCCCGGGACGGGAAGGCTCCTACGAGCAGTACTTC. As protein: CASSPGREGSYEQYF.